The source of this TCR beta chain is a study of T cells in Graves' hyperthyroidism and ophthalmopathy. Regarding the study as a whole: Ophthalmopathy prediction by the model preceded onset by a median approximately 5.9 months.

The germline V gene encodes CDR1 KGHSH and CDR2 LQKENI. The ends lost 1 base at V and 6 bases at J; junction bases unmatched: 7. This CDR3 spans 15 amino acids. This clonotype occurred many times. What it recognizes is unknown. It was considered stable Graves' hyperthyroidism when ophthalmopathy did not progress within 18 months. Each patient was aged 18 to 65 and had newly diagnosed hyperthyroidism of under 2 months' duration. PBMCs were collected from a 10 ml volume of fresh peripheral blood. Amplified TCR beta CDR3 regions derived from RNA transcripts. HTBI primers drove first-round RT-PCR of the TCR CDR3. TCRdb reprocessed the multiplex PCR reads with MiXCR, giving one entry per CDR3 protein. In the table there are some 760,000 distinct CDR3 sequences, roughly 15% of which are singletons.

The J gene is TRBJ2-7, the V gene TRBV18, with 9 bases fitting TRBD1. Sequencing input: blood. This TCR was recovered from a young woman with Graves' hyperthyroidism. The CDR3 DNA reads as TGTGCCAGCTCACCACGGTGGGACAGGGTCATCGAGCAGTACTTC. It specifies CASSPRWDRVIEQYF.